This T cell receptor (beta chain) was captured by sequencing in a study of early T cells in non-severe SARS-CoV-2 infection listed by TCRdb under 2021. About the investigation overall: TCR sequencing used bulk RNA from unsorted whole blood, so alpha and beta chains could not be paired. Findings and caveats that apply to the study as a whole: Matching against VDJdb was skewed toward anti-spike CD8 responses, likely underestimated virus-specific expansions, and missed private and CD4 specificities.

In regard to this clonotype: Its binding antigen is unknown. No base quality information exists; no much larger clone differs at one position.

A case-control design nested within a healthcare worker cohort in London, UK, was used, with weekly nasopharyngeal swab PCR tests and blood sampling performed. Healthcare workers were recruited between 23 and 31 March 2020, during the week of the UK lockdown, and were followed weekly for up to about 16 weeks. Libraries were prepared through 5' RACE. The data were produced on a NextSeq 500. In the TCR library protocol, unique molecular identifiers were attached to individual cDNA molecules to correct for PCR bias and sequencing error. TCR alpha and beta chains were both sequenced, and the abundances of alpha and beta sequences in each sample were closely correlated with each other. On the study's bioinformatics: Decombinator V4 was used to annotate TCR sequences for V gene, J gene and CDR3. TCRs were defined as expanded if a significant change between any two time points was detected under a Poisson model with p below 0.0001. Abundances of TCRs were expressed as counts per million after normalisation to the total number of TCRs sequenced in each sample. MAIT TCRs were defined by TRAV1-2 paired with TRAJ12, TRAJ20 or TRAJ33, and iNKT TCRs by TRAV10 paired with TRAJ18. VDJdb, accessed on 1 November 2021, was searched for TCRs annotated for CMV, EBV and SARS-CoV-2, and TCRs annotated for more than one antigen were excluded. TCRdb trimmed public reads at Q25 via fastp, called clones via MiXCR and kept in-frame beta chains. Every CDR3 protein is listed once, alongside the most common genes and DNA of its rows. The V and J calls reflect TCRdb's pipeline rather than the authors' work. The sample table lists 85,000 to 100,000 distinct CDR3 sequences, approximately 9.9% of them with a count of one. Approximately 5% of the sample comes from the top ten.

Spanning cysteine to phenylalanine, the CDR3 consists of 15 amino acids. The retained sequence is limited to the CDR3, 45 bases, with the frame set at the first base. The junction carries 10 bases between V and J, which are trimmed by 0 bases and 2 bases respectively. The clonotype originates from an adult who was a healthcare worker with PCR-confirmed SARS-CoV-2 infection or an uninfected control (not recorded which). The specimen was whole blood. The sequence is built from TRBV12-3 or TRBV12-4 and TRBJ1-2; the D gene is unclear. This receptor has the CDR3 CASSLARQSNYGYTF. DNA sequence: TGTGCCAGCAGTTTAGCGCGCCAGTCAAACTATGGCTACACCTTC.